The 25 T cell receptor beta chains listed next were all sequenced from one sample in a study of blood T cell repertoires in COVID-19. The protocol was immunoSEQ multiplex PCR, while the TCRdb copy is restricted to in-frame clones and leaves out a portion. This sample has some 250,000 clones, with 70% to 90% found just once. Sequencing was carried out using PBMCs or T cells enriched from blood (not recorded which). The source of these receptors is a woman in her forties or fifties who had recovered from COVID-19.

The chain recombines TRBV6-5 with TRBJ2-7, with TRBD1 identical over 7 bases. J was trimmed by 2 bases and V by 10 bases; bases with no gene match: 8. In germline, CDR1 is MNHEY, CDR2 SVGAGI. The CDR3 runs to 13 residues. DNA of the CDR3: TGTGCCACCTCCCCGCAGGGGGCCTACGAGCAGTACTTC. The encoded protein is CATSPQGAYEQYF.

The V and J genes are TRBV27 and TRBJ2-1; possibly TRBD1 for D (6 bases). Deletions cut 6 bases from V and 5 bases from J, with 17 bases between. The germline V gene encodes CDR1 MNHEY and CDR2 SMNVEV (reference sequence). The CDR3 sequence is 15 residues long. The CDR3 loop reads CASREPGERNNEQFF. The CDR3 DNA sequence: TGTGCCAGCAGAGAACCAGGGGAACGAAACAATGAGCAGTTCTTC.

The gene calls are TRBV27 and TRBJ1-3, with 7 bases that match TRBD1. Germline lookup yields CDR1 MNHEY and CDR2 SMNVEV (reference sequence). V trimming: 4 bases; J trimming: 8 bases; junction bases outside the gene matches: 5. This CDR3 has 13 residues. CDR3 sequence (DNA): TGTGCCAGCAGTTCCCGACAGGGAGACACCATATATTTT. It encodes CASSSRQGDTIYF.

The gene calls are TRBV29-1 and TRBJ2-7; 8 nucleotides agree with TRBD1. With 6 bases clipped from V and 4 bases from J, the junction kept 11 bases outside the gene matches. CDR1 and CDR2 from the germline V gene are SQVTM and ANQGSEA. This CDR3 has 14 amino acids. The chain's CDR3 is CSVHDRGKEYEQYF. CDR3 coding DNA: TGCAGCGTCCACGACAGGGGCAAGGAGTACGAGCAGTACTTC.

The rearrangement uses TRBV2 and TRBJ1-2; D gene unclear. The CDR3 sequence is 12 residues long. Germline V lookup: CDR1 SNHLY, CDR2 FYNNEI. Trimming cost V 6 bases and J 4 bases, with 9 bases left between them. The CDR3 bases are TGTGCCAGCAGGGCAGAACCCTATGGCTACACCTTC. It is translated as CASRAEPYGYTF. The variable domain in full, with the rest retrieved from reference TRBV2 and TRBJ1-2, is EPEVTQTPSHQVTQMGQEVILRCVPISNHLYFYWYRQILGQKVEFLVSFYNNEISEKSEIFDDQFSVERPDGSNFTLKIRSTKLEDSAMYFCASRAEPYGYTFGSGTRLTVV.

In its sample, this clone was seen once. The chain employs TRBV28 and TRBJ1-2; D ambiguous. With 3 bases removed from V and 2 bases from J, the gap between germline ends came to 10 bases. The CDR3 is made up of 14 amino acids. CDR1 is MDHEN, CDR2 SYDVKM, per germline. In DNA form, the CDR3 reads TGTGCCAGCAGTTTTTACCCAGAAAACTATGGCTACACCTTC. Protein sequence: CASSFYPENYGYTF.

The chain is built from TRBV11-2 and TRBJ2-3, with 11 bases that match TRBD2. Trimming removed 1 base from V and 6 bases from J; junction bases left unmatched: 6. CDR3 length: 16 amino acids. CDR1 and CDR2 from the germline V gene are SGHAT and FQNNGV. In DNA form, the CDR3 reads TGTGCCAGCAGCTTAGTACTAGCGGGAGAAGAGGATACGCAGTATTTT. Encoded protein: CASSLVLAGEEDTQYF.

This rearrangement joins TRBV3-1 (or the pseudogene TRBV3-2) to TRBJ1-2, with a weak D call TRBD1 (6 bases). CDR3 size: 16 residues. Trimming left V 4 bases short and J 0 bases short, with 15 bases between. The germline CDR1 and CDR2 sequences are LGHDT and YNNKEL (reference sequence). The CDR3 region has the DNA TGTGCCAGCAGCCTAACCGGACAGATGGCTAACTATGGCTACACCTTC. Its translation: CASSLTGQMANYGYTF.

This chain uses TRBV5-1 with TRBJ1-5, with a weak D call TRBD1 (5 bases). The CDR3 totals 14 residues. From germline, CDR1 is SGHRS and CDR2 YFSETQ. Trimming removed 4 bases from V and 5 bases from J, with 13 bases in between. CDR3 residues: CASSAGQGDQPQHF. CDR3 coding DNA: TGCGCCAGCAGCGCCGGGCAGGGCGATCAGCCCCAGCATTTT.

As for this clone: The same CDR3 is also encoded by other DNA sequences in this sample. The CDR3 region is CASSYSGGNSPLHF. DNA for the CDR3: TGTGCCAGCAGTTACTCGGGGGGTAATTCACCCCTCCACTTT. The chain employs TRBV6-5 and TRBJ1-6, with a weak D call TRBD1 (5 bases). The V end was cut by 0 bases, the J end by 6 bases, with 6 bases between. Germline-derived CDR1 and CDR2 are MNHEY and SVGAGI. The CDR3 has 14 amino acids.

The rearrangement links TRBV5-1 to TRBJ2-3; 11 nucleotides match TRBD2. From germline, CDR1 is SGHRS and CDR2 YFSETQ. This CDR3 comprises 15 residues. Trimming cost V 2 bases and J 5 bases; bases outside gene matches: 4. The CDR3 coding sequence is TGCGCCAGCAGCTTTAATAGCGGGAGGGGAGATACGCAGTATTTT. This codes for CASSFNSGRGDTQYF. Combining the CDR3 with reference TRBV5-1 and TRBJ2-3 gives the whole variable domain KAGVTQTPRYLIKTRGQQVTLSCSPISGHRSVSWYQQTPGQGLQFLFEYFSETQRNKGNFPGRFSGRQFSNSRSEMNVSTLELGDSALYLCASSFNSGRGDTQYFGPGTRLTVL.

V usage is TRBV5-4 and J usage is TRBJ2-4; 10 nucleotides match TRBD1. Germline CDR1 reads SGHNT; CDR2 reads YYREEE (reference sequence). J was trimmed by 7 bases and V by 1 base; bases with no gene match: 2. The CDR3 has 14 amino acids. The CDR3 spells CASSLRGQGNIQYF. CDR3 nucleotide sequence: TGTGCCAGCAGCTTGCGGGGACAGGGGAACATTCAGTACTTC.

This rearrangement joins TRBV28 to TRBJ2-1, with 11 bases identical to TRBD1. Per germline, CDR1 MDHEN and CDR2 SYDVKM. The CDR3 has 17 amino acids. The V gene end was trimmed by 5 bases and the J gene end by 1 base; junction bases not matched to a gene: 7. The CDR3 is CASSDRTGGWSYNEQFF. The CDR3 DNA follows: TGTGCCAGCAGTGATAGGACAGGGGGCTGGTCCTACAATGAGCAGTTCTTC.

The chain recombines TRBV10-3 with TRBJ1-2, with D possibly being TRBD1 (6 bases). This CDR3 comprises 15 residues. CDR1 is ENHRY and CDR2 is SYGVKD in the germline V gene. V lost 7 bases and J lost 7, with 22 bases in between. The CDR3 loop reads CAINSQGMGASGYTF. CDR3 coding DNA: TGTGCCATCAACTCACAGGGTATGGGCGCTAGTGGCTACACCTTC.

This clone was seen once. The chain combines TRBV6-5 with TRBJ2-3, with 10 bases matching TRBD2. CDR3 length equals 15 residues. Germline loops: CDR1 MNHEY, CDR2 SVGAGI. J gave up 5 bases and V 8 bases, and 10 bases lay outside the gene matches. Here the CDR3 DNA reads TGTGCCAGCTACACCCTAGCGGGAGCGATAGATACGCAGTATTTT. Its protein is CASYTLAGAIDTQYF.

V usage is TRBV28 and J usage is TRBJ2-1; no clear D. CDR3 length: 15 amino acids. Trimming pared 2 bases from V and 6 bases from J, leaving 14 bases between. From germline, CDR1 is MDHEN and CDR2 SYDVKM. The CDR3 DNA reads TGTGCCAGCAGTTTAGAGTCCTCCGCTAGCAATGAGCAGTTCTTC. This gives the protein CASSLESSASNEQFF.

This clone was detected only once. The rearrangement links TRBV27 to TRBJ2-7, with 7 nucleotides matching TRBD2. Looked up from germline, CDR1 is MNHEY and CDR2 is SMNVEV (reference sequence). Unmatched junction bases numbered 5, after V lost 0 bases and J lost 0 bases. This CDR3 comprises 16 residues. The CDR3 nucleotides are TGTGCCAGCAGTTTATCAGCGGGAACGAACTCCTACGAGCAGTACTTC. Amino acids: CASSLSAGTNSYEQYF.

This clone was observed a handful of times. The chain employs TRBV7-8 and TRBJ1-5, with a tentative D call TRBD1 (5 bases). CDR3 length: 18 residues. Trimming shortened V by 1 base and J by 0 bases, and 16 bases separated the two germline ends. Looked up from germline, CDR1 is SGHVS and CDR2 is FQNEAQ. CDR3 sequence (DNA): TGTGCCAGCAGCTTAGTCCCTAGTCACAGGAATAGCAATCAGCCCCAGCATTTT. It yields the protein CASSLVPSHRNSNQPQHF. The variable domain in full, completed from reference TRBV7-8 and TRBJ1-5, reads GAGVSQSPRYKVAKRGQDVALRCDPISGHVSLFWYQQALGQGPEFLTYFQNEAQLDKSGLPSDRFFAERPEGSVSTLKIQRTQQEDSAVYLCASSLVPSHRNSNQPQHFGDGTRLSIL.

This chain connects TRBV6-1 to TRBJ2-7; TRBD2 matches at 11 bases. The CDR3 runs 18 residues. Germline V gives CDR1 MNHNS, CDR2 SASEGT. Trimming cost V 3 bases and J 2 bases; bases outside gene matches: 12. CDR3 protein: CASSEGEFLAGGPYEQYF. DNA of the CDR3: TGTGCCAGCAGTGAGGGGGAGTTTCTAGCGGGAGGACCCTACGAGCAGTACTTC.

The CDR3 DNA follows: TGTGCCAGCTCACCGGGACAGGGGGCGGGCAATGAGCAGTTCTTC. It specifies CASSPGQGAGNEQFF. The chain is built from TRBV18 and TRBJ2-1; TRBD1 matches 12 bases. Germline V gene data show CDR1 as KGHSH and CDR2 as LQKENI. The trim removed 3 bases at V and 6 bases at J, leaving 3 bases unmatched. This CDR3 has 15 amino acids.

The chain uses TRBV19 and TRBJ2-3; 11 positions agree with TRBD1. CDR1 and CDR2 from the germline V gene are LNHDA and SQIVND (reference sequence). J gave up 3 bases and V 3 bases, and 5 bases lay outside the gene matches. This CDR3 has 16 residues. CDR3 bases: TGTGCCAGTAGTATCACCGGGACAGGGGGAACAGATACGCAGTATTTT. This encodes CASSITGTGGTDTQYF.

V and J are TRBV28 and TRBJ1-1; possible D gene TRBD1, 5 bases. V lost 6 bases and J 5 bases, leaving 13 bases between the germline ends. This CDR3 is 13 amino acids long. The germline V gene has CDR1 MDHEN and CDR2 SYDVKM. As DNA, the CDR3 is TGTGCCAGCAGCAACCCAAAGGGGACTGAAGCTTTCTTT. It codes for CASSNPKGTEAFF.

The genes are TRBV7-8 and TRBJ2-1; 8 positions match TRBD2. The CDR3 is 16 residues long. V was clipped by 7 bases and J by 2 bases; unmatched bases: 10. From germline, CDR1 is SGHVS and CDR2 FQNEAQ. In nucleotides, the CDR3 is TGTGCCAGCAACCCGCGGGAGGTTGGAACCTACAATGAGCAGTTCTTC. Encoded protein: CASNPREVGTYNEQFF.

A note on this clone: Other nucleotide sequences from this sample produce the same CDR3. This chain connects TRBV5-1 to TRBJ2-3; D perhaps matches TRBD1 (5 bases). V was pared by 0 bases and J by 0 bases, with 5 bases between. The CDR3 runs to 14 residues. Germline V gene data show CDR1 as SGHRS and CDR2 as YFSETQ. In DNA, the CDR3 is TGCGCCAGCAGCTTGGGACAGAGCACAGATACGCAGTATTTT. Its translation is CASSLGQSTDTQYF.

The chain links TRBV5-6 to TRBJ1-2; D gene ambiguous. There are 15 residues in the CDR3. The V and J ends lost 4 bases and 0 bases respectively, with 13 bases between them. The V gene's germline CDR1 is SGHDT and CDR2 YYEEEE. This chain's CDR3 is CASSPPPGANYGYTF. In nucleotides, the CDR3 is TGTGCCAGCAGCCCGCCCCCGGGAGCTAACTATGGCTACACCTTC.